One sample yielded the 22 T cell receptor beta chains listed below, sequenced in a study of regulatory T cells in long-lasting Graves disease. Arm-PCR with iRepertoire HTBI primers amplified the CDR3 regions for these TCR beta libraries. TCRdb ran MiXCR on the multiplex PCR reads and lists one entry per CDR3 protein. The sample carries about 620,000 distinct CDR3 sequences, 16% recorded once. Time point: newly diagnosed GD, antithyroid drugs for less than 3 months. There was RNA extracted from PBMCs, and the TCR library was made from it. These records were also assigned to another study, of T cells in Graves' hyperthyroidism and ophthalmopathy.

The input for sequencing was peripheral blood mononuclear cells (PBMCs), taken at new diagnosis, from a patient treated with antithyroid drugs. These receptors all come from a woman in her 30s with Graves disease.

This clonotype was recorded many times. The chain carries TRBV6-2 or TRBV6-3 and TRBJ2-1, with D possibly being TRBD2 (5 bases). V was shortened by 2 bases and J by 2 bases, with 13 bases between the two germline ends. The germline V gene encodes CDR1 MNHEY and CDR2 SVGEGT. The CDR3 totals 16 residues. The CDR3 spells CASSYQLIAPYNEQFF. CDR3 DNA sequence: TGTGCCAGCAGTTACCAACTCATAGCGCCCTACAATGAGCAGTTCTTC.

This clonotype was recorded at least ten times. The chain uses TRBV28 and TRBJ2-3; TRBD2 is a possible D gene (6 bases). In germline, CDR1 is MDHEN, CDR2 SYDVKM. V was clipped by 9 bases and J by 4 bases, with 20 bases between them. This CDR3 is built from 15 residues. CDR3 sequence reads: CASSNRDSASDTQYF. CDR3 nucleotide sequence: TGTGCCAGTTCTAACCGGGACTCCGCCTCAGATACGCAGTATTTT.

This chain links TRBV4-1 with TRBJ2-7; 7 nucleotides line up with TRBD2. Trimming removed 2 bases from V and 1 base from J; junction bases left unmatched: 5. Per the germline V gene, CDR1 is MGHRA and CDR2 is YSYEKL. The CDR3 sequence is 15 residues long. Here the CDR3 reads CASSQMAGDSYEQYF. CDR3 DNA sequence: TGCGCCAGCAGCCAAATGGCGGGAGATTCCTACGAGCAGTACTTC.

The rearrangement links TRBV20-1 to TRBJ1-1; D call uncertain. There are 15 residues in the CDR3. The V gene lost 6 bases and the J gene lost 6 bases, with 23 bases spanning the gap. CDR1 is DFQATT and CDR2 is SNEGSKA in the germline V gene (reference sequence). The CDR3 spells CSAPIPYGPGAEAFF. DNA for the CDR3: TGCAGTGCCCCTATCCCCTACGGGCCCGGGGCTGAAGCTTTCTTT.

This clonotype has a count of ten or more. CDR3 in amino acids: CASSLAQYKGNIQYF. Written as DNA, the CDR3 is TGTGCCAGCAGTTTAGCGCAGTACAAAGGAAACATTCAGTACTTC. This chain joins TRBV12-3 or TRBV12-4 and TRBJ2-4; no reliable D call. V was clipped by 0 bases and J by 6 bases, with 12 bases between them. The CDR3 spans 15 residues.

The chain links TRBV9 to TRBJ2-1; D ambiguous. This CDR3 has 14 amino acids. Trimming pared 1 base from V and 3 bases from J, leaving 8 bases between. The germline V gene encodes CDR1 SGDLS and CDR2 YYNGEE. CDR3 bases: TGTGCCAGCAGCGTAATAGGGAACTACAATGAGCAGTTCTTC. Protein: CASSVIGNYNEQFF.

V usage is TRBV28 and J usage is TRBJ2-1; D unclear. The CDR3 consists of 13 residues. The germline V and J ends were trimmed by 7 bases and 3 bases, with 10 bases remaining between them. Germline V CDR1 and CDR2: MDHEN, SYDVKM. CDR3 bases: TGTGCCAGCACCTTAGTGGTCTACAATGAGCAGTTCTTC. Translating it yields CASTLVVYNEQFF.

This clonotype has a count of ten or more. V is TRBV3-1 and J is TRBJ2-7; TRBD2 aligns across 12 bases. Germline CDR1 and CDR2: LGHDT and YNNKEL (reference sequence). The CDR3 sequence is 14 residues long. J gave up 5 bases and V 5 bases, and 4 bases lay outside the gene matches. CDR3 region: CASSGGLAGHEQYF. The DNA for the CDR3 is TGTGCCAGCAGCGGGGGACTAGCGGGCCACGAGCAGTACTTC.

This rearrangement joins TRBV6-2 or TRBV6-3 to TRBJ2-1; D uncertain. Germline CDR1 MNHEY, CDR2 SVGEGT. V was trimmed by 2 bases and J by 6 bases, leaving 17 bases between them. CDR3 size: 16 residues. The CDR3 DNA reads TGTGCCAGCAGTTACCTCGGATCGGTAGGATCCAATGAGCAGTTCTTC. Its translation is CASSYLGSVGSNEQFF.

The table lists this clonotype with many counts. The chain is built from TRBV28 and TRBJ2-1; TRBD1 aligns across 8 bases. The CDR3 spans 14 residues. CDR1 is MDHEN, CDR2 SYDVKM, per germline. The junction had 10 bases not matched to a gene; V was cut back by 7 bases and J by 8 bases. CDR3 loop: CASKLPYRGDEQFF. For the CDR3, the DNA is TGTGCCAGCAAGTTACCCTACAGGGGGGATGAGCAGTTCTTC.

This clonotype was picked up a small number of times. The chain carries TRBV28 and TRBJ1-1, with 7 bases matching TRBD1. V shed 7 bases and J 7 bases; nucleotides not matched to a gene: 9. The CDR3 covers 13 residues. The germline V gene encodes CDR1 MDHEN and CDR2 SYDVKM. The CDR3 nucleotides read TGTGCCAGCAAGGTGGAGGGGGCCGGTGAAGCTTTCTTT. As protein: CASKVEGAGEAFF. Using reference TRBV28 and TRBJ1-1 for the parts outside the CDR3, the full variable domain is DVKVTQSSRYLVKRTGEKVFLECVQDMDHENMFWYRQDPGLGLRLIYFSYDVKMKEKGDIPEGYSVSREKKERFSLILESASTNQTSMYLCASKVEGAGEAFFGQGTRLTVV.

This sequence joins TRBV28 and TRBJ2-5, with D perhaps being TRBD1 or TRBD2 (5 bases each). Trimming removed 5 bases at V and 1 base at J, with 14 bases between. CDR3 length equals 15 residues. Germline V CDR1 and CDR2: MDHEN, SYDVKM. The CDR3 region is CASSTGRDLQETQYF. The CDR3 DNA follows: TGTGCCAGCAGTACGGGCCGGGACCTCCAAGAGACCCAGTACTTC.

This clonotype has ten or more counts. The chain has TRBV24-1 and TRBJ2-5; 15 positions agree with TRBD2. CDR1 is KGHDR, CDR2 SFDVKD, per germline. Unmatched junction bases numbered 12, after V lost 7 bases and J lost 4 bases. The length of the CDR3 is 18 residues. CDR3 residues: CATSPGLAGGPTPETQYF. CDR3 bases: TGTGCCACCAGCCCCGGACTAGCGGGAGGGCCTACTCCAGAGACCCAGTACTTC.

This clonotype turned up a few times. The V and J genes are TRBV29-1 and TRBJ1-2, with D perhaps TRBD1 (5 bases). Germline CDR1 and CDR2: SQVTM and ANQGSEA. The V end lost 2 bases, the J end lost 0 bases, and 10 bases lay between the germline ends. This CDR3 is 14 amino acids long. The CDR3 sequence: CSVEKEQANYGYTF. The CDR3 nucleotides are TGCAGCGTTGAAAAGGAACAGGCTAACTATGGCTACACCTTC.

This clonotype came up once. The CDR3 does not end in the conserved phenylalanine or tryptophan, so this is likely a read error. CDR3 loop: CASSLSGTGNTEAFL. CDR3 DNA: TGTGCCAGCAGTTTATCCGGGACAGGGAACACTGAAGCTTTCCTT. This chain connects TRBV27 to TRBJ1-1; 8 bases line up with TRBD1. The V gene's germline CDR1 is MNHEY and CDR2 SMNVEV (reference sequence). The CDR3 loop spans 15 amino acids. V was clipped by 0 bases and J by 1 base; unmatched bases: 1.

This clonotype was counted ten times or more. Given the absence of the conserved phenylalanine or tryptophan at the CDR3 end, a read error is likely. It is unclear where the CDR3 begins or ends on the DNA, so no DNA is shown, and the CDR3 is as TCRdb lists it. The CDR3 spells CASSLTDV. This chain links TRBV5-1 with TRBJ1-4. Germline V CDR1 and CDR2: SGHRS, YFSETQ. The CDR3 spans 8 residues, counting both ends.

This clonotype has ten or more counts. The genes are TRBV9 and TRBJ2-3, with a weak D call TRBD1 (6 bases). CDR3 length equals 16 residues. The germline V gene encodes CDR1 SGDLS and CDR2 YYNGEE. Trimming shortened V by 2 bases and J by 3 bases, and 16 bases separated the two germline ends. DNA for the CDR3: TGTGCCAGCAGCGTGAGTTGGAACAGGGAAACAGATACGCAGTATTTT. As protein: CASSVSWNRETDTQYF.

This clonotype has ten or more counts. V and J are TRBV7-9 and TRBJ2-7, with 9 bases matching TRBD1. The CDR3 is made up of 14 amino acids. The ends lost 5 bases at V and 6 bases at J; junction bases unmatched: 8. The V gene's germline CDR1 is SEHNR and CDR2 FQNEAQ (reference sequence). As DNA, the CDR3 is TGTGCCAGCAGCACCTGGACAGGGGTCTTCGAGCAGTACTTC. It translates to CASSTWTGVFEQYF.

Only a few counts were recorded for this clonotype. The chain combines TRBV5-4 with TRBJ1-2, with D possibly matching TRBD1 (5 bases). The germline gives CDR1 SGHNT, CDR2 YYREEE (reference sequence). CDR3 size: 15 residues. V lost 4 bases to trimming and J lost 8 bases, with 21 bases between them. In nucleotides, the CDR3 is TGTGCCAGCAGCCGGGATGACCGGGACTCACCCGGCTACACCTTC. It codes for CASSRDDRDSPGYTF.

This clonotype was found many times. The rearrangement uses TRBV11-2 and TRBJ1-4; D not resolved. Deletions cut 1 base from V and 4 bases from J, with 10 bases between. Germline values: CDR1 SGHAT, CDR2 FQNNGV. The CDR3 extends over 15 amino acids. The CDR3 nucleotides are TGTGCCAGCAGCTTAGCCCTTTGGGGTAATGAAAAACTGTTTTTT. Translation gives CASSLALWGNEKLFF.

This clonotype was recorded many times. The V call is TRBV28, the J call TRBJ1-5, with 7 bases aligning to TRBD1. Losses at the gene ends were 7 bases for V and 11 bases for J; bases not matched to a gene: 8. The germline gives CDR1 MDHEN, CDR2 SYDVKM. This CDR3 is built from 12 residues. CDR3 coding DNA: TGTGCCAGCACCCTGACAGGGCGGGCCCAGCATTTT. Protein sequence: CASTLTGRAQHF.

This clonotype was found a few times. Mismatch with germline at one junction end may stem from a read error. The J gene is TRBJ1-2, the V gene TRBV12-3 or TRBV12-4; maybe TRBD1 (5 bases). The length of the CDR3 is 15 residues. CDR3 in DNA: TGTGCCAACAGTTTAGAGGGTCTGGGGCGCGGTGGCTACACCTTC. This translates into CANSLEGLGRGGYTF.